The 12 T cell receptor beta chains reported below all come from one sample, sequenced in a study of monozygotic twins with cystic fibrosis. The repertoire was sequenced with immunoSEQ multiplex PCR; TCRdb's copy has only in-frame clones and lacks some. Of roughly 10,000 clones detected, roughly 95% appear once; the ten largest clones hold more than 0.8%. Source material: blood. The receptors derive from a boy younger than 18 with cystic fibrosis.

The V and J genes are TRBV25-1 and TRBJ1-2; 8 bases line up with TRBD1. Trimming at V came to 3 bases and at J to 4 bases, leaving 4 bases not matched to a gene. Looked up from germline, CDR1 is MGHDK and CDR2 is SYGVNS. The CDR3 length is 14 residues. CDR3 region: CASSELDRGYGYTF. CDR3 in DNA: TGTGCCAGCAGTGAGCTAGACAGGGGCTATGGCTACACCTTC.

The rearrangement links TRBV7-9 to TRBJ2-1; 7 positions agree with TRBD2. CDR1 is SEHNR, CDR2 FQNEAQ, per germline (reference sequence). V was clipped by 2 bases and J by 9 bases; unmatched bases: 7. The CDR3 loop spans 14 amino acids. As DNA, the CDR3 is TGTGCCAGCAGCTTAACTAGCGCGAAGAGTGAGCAGTTCTTC. Amino acids: CASSLTSAKSEQFF.

The J gene is TRBJ1-2, the V gene TRBV19; D is perhaps TRBD1 (6 bases). CDR3 length equals 14 residues. Germline-derived CDR1 and CDR2 are LNHDA and SQIVND (reference sequence). Trimming removed 3 bases at V and 8 bases at J, with 16 bases between. This CDR3 reads CASSIQGGLGGYTF. CDR3 nucleotide sequence: TGTGCCAGTAGTATCCAAGGGGGGCTCGGAGGCTACACCTTC.

The chain uses TRBV9 and TRBJ2-3; TRBD2 agrees at 8 bases. Germline-derived CDR1 and CDR2 are SGDLS and YYNGEE. The ends lost 0 bases at V and 0 bases at J; junction bases unmatched: 0. The CDR3 extends over 15 amino acids. In DNA, the CDR3 is TGTGCCAGCAGCGTAGCGGGGGGGAGCACAGATACGCAGTATTTT. This sequence encodes CASSVAGGSTDTQYF.

The V gene is TRBV30, the J gene TRBJ2-5; a weak D match, TRBD1 (6 bases). The tail of the sequence fits TRBJ2-7 better, so the J call may be wrong. This CDR3 is 14 amino acids long. CDR1 and CDR2 from the germline V gene are GTSNPN and SVGIG (reference sequence). The CDR3 coding sequence is TGTGCCTGGAGTACCCAGACAGGTTGGGGCGAGCAGTACTTC. This translates into CAWSTQTGWGEQYF.

V gene TRBV28 combines with J gene TRBJ1-5, with 11 bases identical to TRBD1. J gave up 3 bases and V 7 bases, and 17 bases lay outside the gene matches. The CDR3 spans 19 residues. Germline CDR1 reads MDHEN; CDR2 reads SYDVKM. The CDR3 sequence is CASTTGGQGVLYNNQPQHF. CDR3 sequence (DNA): TGTGCCAGCACCACGGGGGGACAGGGGGTGCTTTATAACAATCAGCCCCAGCATTTT.

The chain recombines TRBV30 with TRBJ1-4; D is perhaps TRBD1 (6 bases). CDR1 GTSNPN and CDR2 SVGIG come from the germline V gene (reference sequence). This CDR3 spans 14 amino acids. V was trimmed by 0 bases and J by 7 bases, leaving 12 bases between them. CDR3 sequence (DNA): TGTGCCTGGAGTGTCGGGGGCGCGACTGAAAAACTGTTTTTT. This translates into CAWSVGGATEKLFF. Combining the CDR3 with reference TRBV30 and TRBJ1-4 gives the whole variable domain SQTIHQWPATLVQPVGSPLSLECTVEGTSNPNLYWYRQAAGRGLQLLFYSVGIGQISSEVPQNLSASRPQDRQFILSSKKLLLSDSGFYLCAWSVGGATEKLFFGSGTQLSVL.

The V and J genes are TRBV9 and TRBJ2-1; weak D call: TRBD1 (5 bases). The CDR3 runs 15 residues. The V end was cut by 3 bases, the J end by 4 bases, with 14 bases between. Germline CDR1 is SGDLS and CDR2 is YYNGEE. The CDR3 nucleotides read TGTGCCAGCAGCGCAAGGGGAACTCAATACAATGAGCAGTTCTTC. Translation: CASSARGTQYNEQFF.

The V and J genes are TRBV10-3 and TRBJ1-6; D remains ambiguous. The CDR3 runs 14 residues. CDR1 ENHRY and CDR2 SYGVKD come from the germline V gene. The germline V and J ends were trimmed by 3 bases and 6 bases, with 9 bases remaining between them. The CDR3 sequence is CAISDSLLNSPLHF. DNA of the CDR3: TGTGCCATCAGTGATTCGCTACTTAATTCACCCCTCCACTTT.

This clone has just one count. The rearrangement links TRBV28 to TRBJ2-3, with unresolved D. Germline V CDR1 and CDR2: MDHEN, SYDVKM. Trimming took off 6 bases at V and 2 bases at J, with 9 bases between the two ends. CDR3 length: 13 amino acids. This CDR3 reads CASRPSDTDTQYF. The CDR3 bases are TGTGCCAGCAGGCCCAGCGACACAGATACGCAGTATTTT.

This chain links TRBV5-6 with TRBJ2-7; D ambiguous. The CDR3 totals 16 residues. In germline, CDR1 is SGHDT, CDR2 YYEEEE. Trimming shortened V by 3 bases and J by 0 bases, and 16 bases separated the two germline ends. In DNA form, the CDR3 reads TGTGCCAGCAGCTCGCCGGGTCTAGGAGTCTCCTACGAGCAGTACTTC. Translation: CASSSPGLGVSYEQYF. Variable domain in full (rest from reference TRBV5-6 and TRBJ2-7): DAGVTQSPTHLIKTRGQQVTLRCSPKSGHDTVSWYQQALGQGPQFIFQYYEEEERQRGNFPDRFSGHQFPNYSSELNVNALLLGDSALYLCASSSPGLGVSYEQYFGPGTRLTVT.

V is TRBV13 and J is TRBJ1-1; no definite D call. The germline V gene encodes CDR1 PRHDT and CDR2 FYEKMQ (reference sequence). The V and J ends lost 1 base and 7 bases respectively, with 13 bases between them. The CDR3 runs 14 residues. CDR3 in DNA: TGTGCCAGCAGCTTAGACCCCAGGCGCCATGAAGCTTTCTTT. Its translation is CASSLDPRRHEAFF.